This TCR beta chain was sequenced for a study of cytomegalovirus exposure and HLA in healthy donors (dated by TCRdb to between 2016 and 2019). Looking at the study overall: According to an earlier analysis of 587 of the donors, some 180 million T cells yielded 100 million or so unique TCR beta sequences and 276 Gb of sequence data. Approximately 310 gigabases of sequencing data and tens of millions of unique TCR sequences were included in an early release covering roughly 700 HLA-typed donors. Of the 398 genotyped donors, about 80% fell in the genetic ancestry cluster associated with self-reported Caucasian donors. The study aimed to test whether signatures of past pathogen exposure could be identified by cataloging public T cell receptors. The T cell repertoires of 666 subjects were profiled by immunosequencing and related to cytomegalovirus serostatus. Along with the approximately 600-subject first cohort, a separate validation cohort of about 110 different subjects was used. High-throughput TCR immunosequencing, statistical association of individual TCRs with disease status, and machine learning were combined to predict cytomegalovirus infection status. A later analysis re-examined previously published TCR beta repertoires from 500 to 700 donors and added high-resolution HLA genotyping to investigate patterns of TCR occurrence. Rather than drawing on any new phenotypic data, the later analysis identified candidate immune exposures from TCR beta sequences and the way those sequences occurred across donors. To decide whether each TCR beta V gene segment behaved as functional or pseudogenic, an earlier analysis of some 600 of the donors relied on high-throughput TCR beta sequencing. Donor age, sex, ethnicity and CMV serostatus were compiled together with the repertoire data. A later genetic analysis used genome-wide SNP genotypes for about 60% of the roughly 670 donors, treating that subset as a discovery cohort. Every discovery cohort repertoire had been produced on one sequencing platform. HLA typing covered class I and class II loci at four-digit resolution. The number of typed donors differed by locus: about 620-630 for A, B, C, DRB1 and DQB1; 522 for DQA1; approximately 600 for DPA1; and about 450 for DPB1. A handful of DR-DQ haplotypes were handled as single units for association and clustering because linkage in the cohort was strong. Among 398 genotyped donors of the cohort, an average of about 240,000 unique TCR beta nucleotide sequences were sequenced per donor, roughly 18% of them non-productive.

Results and caveats for the whole study, not just this receptor: The classifier was reported to diagnose cytomegalovirus status with high specificity and sensitivity in both the original and validation cohorts. Because counts were too low, about 18 rarely observed V segments, including chromosome 9 orphons, were excluded from the earlier analysis of around 640 of the donors. When HLA alleles, especially DR and DQ, strongly co-occurred, attributing TCR associations to individual alleles was difficult. According to a later genetic analysis, donors in an Asian-associated ancestry cluster had fewer N-insertions in productive TCRs than the roughly 700-donor mean. In a later genetic analysis, a missense DCLRE1C variant was associated with V-gene and J-gene trimming of TCR beta chains, and the association was replicated in an independent cohort. In a later analysis, most CMV-associated TCR beta chains were found to appear HLA-restricted, with HLA associations seemingly driven largely by CMV exposure. A further reported finding was that TCR beta sequences accurately predicted the HLA-A and HLA-B alleles for most subjects in the first cohort. The authors suggested that the approach could potentially be generalized to other disease states and immunological phenotypes. In vitro tests confirmed that a few of the cytomegalovirus-associated TCR beta chains recognize cytomegalovirus antigens. Presence/absence analyses assumed roughly uniform sequencing depth across donors, an assumption that may not hold. Correlated functional status among segregating V segments might reflect linkage disequilibrium, but an unknown experimental factor could not be ruled out. Some IMGT-functional V segments, including TRBV6-2 and TRBV6-3, could not be distinguished by the 87-base-pair reads and were therefore excluded. Broadly in line with IMGT annotations, most TCR beta V segments showed up in productive rearrangements about 90% or about 30% of the time in an earlier analysis of 450 to 750 of the donors. Several of the top co-occurrence clusters appeared to be linked to parvovirus B19, influenza, CMV and Epstein-Barr virus, according to a later analysis. In this cohort, only TCR beta chains were sequenced, and detectable features were limited by the absence of alpha or paired-chain data. The study listed 164 TCR beta chains as associated with cytomegalovirus. Across donors, most TCR sequences were observed very rarely, whereas some public TCRs were present in many individuals. At a false discovery rate of 0.05, a later analysis linked 16,951 TCR beta sequences to specific HLA alleles. For the cohort, immune exposure information was limited to CMV serostatus. A cluster of highly shared sequence variants was judged likely to represent a technical artifact of the sequencing pipeline. Because HLA typing was unavailable for some donors at each locus, only the typed subset was used in association tests. In a later analysis, HLA-associated TCR beta chains showed more clonal expansion and lower generation probabilities than non-associated chains that were equally common. In a later analysis, TCR association rates were found to vary across HLA loci, with the most associated TCRs seen for DRB1 alleles and the fewest for HLA-C alleles.

The cohort comprised fewer than 700 healthy bone marrow donors. At the time of sampling, all cohort members were nominally healthy, though unrecorded immune exposures were likely present. The donor was CMV seronegative and belonged to the group of 350 or so seronegative cohort members. A peripheral blood sample was provided by each donor, and peripheral blood mononuclear cells were used for TCR beta sequencing. Genomic DNA extraction from the blood cell samples was performed with the Qiagen DNeasy Blood Extraction Kit. Comments on this clone: Its antigen is unknown. No quality values exist for individual bases; no much larger clone is one base distant.

V was cut back by 6 bases and J by 2 bases, leaving a gap of 16 bases between them. Measured from the cysteine to the phenylalanine, the CDR3 is 15 residues long. Only CDR3 DNA is held: 45 bases, read in frame from base 1. From a lookup of the germline V gene, CDR1 and CDR2 are KGHSH and LQKENI. The library was obtained by the immunoSEQ multiplex PCR assay. The multiplex PCR relied on a mix of 60 forward primers for TCR Vbeta segments and 13 reverse primers for TCR Jbeta segments. The CDR3 region of rearranged TCR beta genes was amplified from genomic DNA by a multiplex PCR assay. The Illumina HiSeq System was used to sequence the amplified TCR beta libraries as 87-base-pair reads. From the authors' description of their analysis: Across the 640 or so repertoires, a later analysis counted approximately 83 million unique TCR beta chains, around 11 million of which were shared by at least two donors. A nearest-neighbor algorithm error-corrected the raw reads and collapsed the reads into unique sequences, merging closely related sequences to remove PCR and sequencing errors. V, D and J gene segments were assigned by aligning CDR3 sequences to IMGT reference sequences. Each retained sequence needed at least a six-nucleotide match to both a V gene segment and a J gene segment. Rearrangements were classified as productive when the CDR3 lacked stop codons and remained in frame with V and J, and all other rearrangements were classified as non-productive. CDR3 was defined by IMGT convention, running from the second conserved V-encoded cysteine to the conserved J-encoded phenylalanine. Sequences without an unambiguous match to a single V gene segment were excluded from the earlier analysis of several hundred of the donors. An earlier analysis of several hundred of the donors called V segments functional above 56.7% productive rearrangements and segregating when the between-donor standard deviation exceeded 5%. A statistical classification framework was built for diagnosing cytomegalovirus status from the catalog of TCR beta chain sequences. A later analysis assigned V and J genes by comparing TCR nucleotide sequences with IMGT/GENE-DB human TR gene sequences. A later analysis assigned CDR3 sequences and most-parsimonious VDJ recombination scenarios with the TCRdist pipeline. In a later analysis, every TCR beta chain was defined by the combination of its CDR3 amino acid sequence and its V-gene family, and reads without a unique V-gene family were dropped. To address suspected cross-contamination and a sequencing artifact, a later analysis removed some 620 highly shared, low-generation-probability nucleotide sequences. In a later analysis, a clonal expansion index for each public chain was calculated from normalized within-repertoire ranks of inferred template counts. In a later analysis, generation probabilities were computed using a VDJ recombination model fitted to out-of-frame rearrangements, and the results were checked against IGoR. A later analysis scored TCR-TCR, TCR-HLA and TCR-CMV co-occurrence with hypergeometric tests, applying a repertoire-size bias correction to TCR pairs. To estimate false discovery rates, a later analysis permuted the HLA or CMV assignments 20 times. In a later analysis, co-occurring TCRs were grouped with DBSCAN, and TCRdist sequence similarity was added when clustering was performed within HLA-allele-positive subsets. For co-occurrence clustering, repertoires with fewer than 30,000 or more than 120,000 public chains were excluded, along with roughly 5 repertoires with anomalous nucleotide sharing. This is the immuneACCESS table as TCRdb keeps it, with only in-frame sequences that have V and J called. A part of the clones is gone; compared with another copy, unresolved V genes explain less than half, and the rest is unexplained. V, J and clone size were drawn from that table, and D and trimming were deduced from the DNA. Counted in this sample were about 100,000 clones; 75% to 90% of them appeared once. Around 3.9% of the sample is taken by the ten largest.

Recombination joined TRBV18 with TRBJ1-1; the D gene cannot be named for sure. The sequence was collected from a man aged 30 to 45 in good health and CMV-seronegative. The sequencing input was PBMCs. The CDR3 protein sequence reads: CASSPVLRVNTEAFF. The sequence in DNA is TGTGCCAGCTCGCCTGTTTTGAGGGTTAACACTGAAGCTTTCTTT.